The clone carrying this T cell receptor beta chain was recorded at least ten times. RNA transcripts were the template for amplifying TCR beta CDR3 regions. First-round RT-PCR targeting the TCR CDR3 was performed with the HTBI primer set. Each CDR3 protein is one row after TCRdb ran MiXCR on the multiplex PCR reads. The table shows a few hundred thousand distinct CDR3 sequences, with approximately 15% occurring only once. Diagnosis relied on clinical symptoms, serum thyroxine and TRAb, thyroid ultrasound and orbital computed tomography. The record originates from a study of T cells in Graves' hyperthyroidism and ophthalmopathy. V lost 0 bases and J lost 10, with 11 bases in between. From germline, CDR1 is SGDLS and CDR2 YYNGEE. The CDR3 is 13 residues long.

Sequencing was done on a sample of blood. The chain couples TRBV9 to TRBJ2-1; no firm D call. The receptor's source is a woman aged 25 to 45 with Graves' hyperthyroidism. CDR3 in DNA: TGTGCCAGCAGCGTAGACGGACCCTGGGAGCAGTTCTTC. This translates into CASSVDGPWEQFF.